These 6 T cell receptor beta chains came from one sample sequenced in a study of blood T cell repertoires in COVID-19 (dated by TCRdb to 2019 to 2021). The library came from the immunoSEQ multiplex PCR assay. Not all clones reach the TCRdb copy of this immuneACCESS table, which keeps in-frame sequences only. Checked studies attribute under half of the gap to unresolved V genes and leave the rest unexplained. Present in this sample are roughly 340,000 clones, about 90% of which were seen just once. The ten most abundant clones make up around 3% of the sample. Sequenced material: peripheral blood. The receptors here all came from a woman in her 30s with COVID-19, enrolled during active disease.

This chain uses TRBV6-5 with TRBJ2-1, with D uncertain. The V end was cut by 5 bases, the J end by 8 bases, with 10 bases between. This CDR3 contains 12 residues. Germline CDR1 and CDR2: MNHEY and SVGAGI. DNA for the CDR3: TGTGCCAGCAGTCCTCGTGGAGATGAGCAGTTCTTC. Its translation is CASSPRGDEQFF.

The rearrangement links TRBV27 to TRBJ2-1; tentatively, D is TRBD2 (7 bases). Trimming removed 5 bases from V and 4 bases from J, with 18 bases in between. Per germline, CDR1 MNHEY and CDR2 SMNVEV (reference sequence). The CDR3 has 16 amino acids. Here the CDR3 reads CASSPHGGREYNEQFF. DNA of the CDR3: TGTGCCAGCAGTCCACATGGGGGGCGGGAGTACAATGAGCAGTTCTTC.

The gene calls are TRBV18 and TRBJ2-3; no reliable D call. V lost 6 bases to trimming and J lost 2 bases, with 12 bases between them. Germline V lookup: CDR1 KGHSH, CDR2 LQKENI. The CDR3 length is 14 residues. The CDR3 spells CASSLRRPTDTQYF. The CDR3 DNA reads as TGTGCCAGCTCCCTTAGGCGGCCCACAGATACGCAGTATTTT.

The chain carries TRBV2 and TRBJ1-1; 9 nucleotides align to TRBD1. Germline V gene lookup returns CDR1 SNHLY and CDR2 FYNNEI. Trimming took 7 bases from V and 5 from J; bases not matched to a gene: 14. The CDR3 contains 16 residues. The CDR3 sequence is CASMQLTGGANTEAFF. CDR3 bases: TGTGCCAGCATGCAGCTCACAGGGGGCGCGAATACTGAAGCTTTCTTT.

The chain is built from TRBV6-1 and TRBJ2-5, with 9 bases identical to TRBD2. J lost 4 bases, V lost 2 bases, and 20 bases had no gene match. CDR3 length equals 20 residues. Germline loops: CDR1 MNHNS, CDR2 SASEGT. The CDR3 protein is CASSESWLGGSGGGGETQYF. CDR3 bases: TGTGCCAGCAGTGAATCTTGGTTGGGCGGTAGCGGGGGAGGAGGAGAGACCCAGTACTTC.

This chain connects TRBV18 to TRBJ1-2, with a weak D call TRBD1 (5 bases). Germline CDR1 KGHSH, CDR2 LQKENI. The germline V and J ends were trimmed by 6 bases and 6 bases, with 14 bases remaining between them. The CDR3 covers 13 residues. The CDR3 DNA reads TGTGCCAGCTCCGAAACAGGAATCGATGGCTACACCTTC. Its protein is CASSETGIDGYTF.